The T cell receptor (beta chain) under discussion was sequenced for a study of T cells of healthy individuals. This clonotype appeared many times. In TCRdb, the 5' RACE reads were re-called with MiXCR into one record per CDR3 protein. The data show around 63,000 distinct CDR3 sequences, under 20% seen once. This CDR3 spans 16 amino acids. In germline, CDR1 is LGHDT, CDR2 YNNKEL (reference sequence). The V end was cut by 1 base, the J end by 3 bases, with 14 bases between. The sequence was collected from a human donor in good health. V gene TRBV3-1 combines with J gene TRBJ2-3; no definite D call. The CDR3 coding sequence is TGTGCCAGCAGCCAAGTTCGAGGATCCCCAACAGATACGCAGTATTTT. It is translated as CASSQVRGSPTDTQYF.